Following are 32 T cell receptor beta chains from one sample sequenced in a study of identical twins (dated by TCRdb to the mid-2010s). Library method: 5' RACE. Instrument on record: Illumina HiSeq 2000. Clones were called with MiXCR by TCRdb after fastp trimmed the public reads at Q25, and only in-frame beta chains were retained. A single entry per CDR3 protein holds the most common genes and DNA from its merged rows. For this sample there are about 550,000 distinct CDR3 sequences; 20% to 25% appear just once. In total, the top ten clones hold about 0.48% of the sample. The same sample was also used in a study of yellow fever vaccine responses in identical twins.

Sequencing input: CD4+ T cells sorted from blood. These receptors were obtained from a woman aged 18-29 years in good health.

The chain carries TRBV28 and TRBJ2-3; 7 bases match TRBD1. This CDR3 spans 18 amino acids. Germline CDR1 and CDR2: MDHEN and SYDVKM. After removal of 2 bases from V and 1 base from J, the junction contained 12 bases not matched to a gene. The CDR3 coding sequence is TGTGCCAGCAGTTTACCCCCATTTGGACAGGTCCGCACAGATACGCAGTATTTT. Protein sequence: CASSLPPFGQVRTDTQYF.

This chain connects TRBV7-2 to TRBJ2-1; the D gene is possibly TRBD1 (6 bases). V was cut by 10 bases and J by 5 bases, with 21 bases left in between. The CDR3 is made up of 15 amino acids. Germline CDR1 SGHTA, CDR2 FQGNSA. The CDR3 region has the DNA TGTGCCACCACCCGACAGGTGGGAGCCAACAATGAGCAGTTCTTC. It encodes CATTRQVGANNEQFF.

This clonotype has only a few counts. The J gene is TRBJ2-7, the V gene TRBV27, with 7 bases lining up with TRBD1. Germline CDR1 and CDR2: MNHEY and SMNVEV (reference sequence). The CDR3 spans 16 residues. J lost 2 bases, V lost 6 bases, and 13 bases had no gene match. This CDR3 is CASRTSGTVFTYEQYF. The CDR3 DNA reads TGTGCCAGCAGGACGTCCGGGACAGTCTTTACCTACGAGCAGTACTTC.

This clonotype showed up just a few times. The CDR3 region has the DNA TGTGCCAGCAGACCGACTAGCGGACTTGCCTACGAGCAGTACTTC. Its translation is CASRPTSGLAYEQYF. The chain is built from TRBV6-1 and TRBJ2-7; 9 bases line up with TRBD2. From germline, CDR1 is MNHNS and CDR2 SASEGT. The J segment lost 2 bases and the V segment lost 6 bases, leaving 8 bases of the junction unmatched. The CDR3 length is 15 residues.

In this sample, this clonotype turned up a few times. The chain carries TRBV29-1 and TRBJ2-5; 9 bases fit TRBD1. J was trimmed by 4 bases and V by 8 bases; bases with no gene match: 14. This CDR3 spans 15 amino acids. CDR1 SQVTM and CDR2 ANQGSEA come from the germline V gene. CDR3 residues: CSCSQSGTGRETQYF. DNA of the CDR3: TGCAGCTGTTCCCAATCCGGGACAGGGCGAGAGACCCAGTACTTC. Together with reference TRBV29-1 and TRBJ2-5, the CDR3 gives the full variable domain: SAVISQKPSRDICQRGTSLTIQCQVDSQVTMMFWYRQQPGQSLTLIATANQGSEATYESGFVIDKFPISRPNLTFSTLTVSNMSPEDSSIYLCSCSQSGTGRETQYFGPGTRLLVL.

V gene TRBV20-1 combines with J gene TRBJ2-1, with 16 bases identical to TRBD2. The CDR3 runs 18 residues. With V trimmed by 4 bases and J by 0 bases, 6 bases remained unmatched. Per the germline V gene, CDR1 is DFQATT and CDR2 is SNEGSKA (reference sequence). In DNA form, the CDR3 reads TGCAGTGCTATTGGGGGACTAGCGGGAGGGAGCTCCTACAATGAGCAGTTCTTC. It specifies CSAIGGLAGGSSYNEQFF.

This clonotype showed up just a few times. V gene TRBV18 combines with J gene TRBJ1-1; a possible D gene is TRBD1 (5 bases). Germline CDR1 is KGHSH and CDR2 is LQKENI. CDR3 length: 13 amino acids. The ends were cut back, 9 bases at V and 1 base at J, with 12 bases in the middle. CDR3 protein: CASVGGPNTEAFF. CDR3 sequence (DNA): TGTGCCAGTGTGGGGGGTCCGAACACTGAAGCTTTCTTT. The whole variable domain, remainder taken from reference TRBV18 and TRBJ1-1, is NAGVMQNPRHLVRRRGQEARLRCSPMKGHSHVYWYRQLPEEGLKFMVYLQKENIIDESGMPKERFSAEFPKEGPSILRIQQVVRGDSAAYFCASVGGPNTEAFFGQGTRLTVV.

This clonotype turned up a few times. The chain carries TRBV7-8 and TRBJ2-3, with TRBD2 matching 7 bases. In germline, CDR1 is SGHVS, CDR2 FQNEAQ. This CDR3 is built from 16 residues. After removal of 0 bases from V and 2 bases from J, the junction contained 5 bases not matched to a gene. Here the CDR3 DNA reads TGTGCCAGCAGCTTAGCCTCTAGCGGACCCACAGATACGCAGTATTTT. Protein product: CASSLASSGPTDTQYF.

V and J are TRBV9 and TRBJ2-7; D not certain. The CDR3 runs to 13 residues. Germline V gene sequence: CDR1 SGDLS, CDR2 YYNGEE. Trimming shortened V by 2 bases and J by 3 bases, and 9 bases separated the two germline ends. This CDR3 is CASSVGLDYEQYF. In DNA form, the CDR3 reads TGTGCCAGCAGCGTCGGGCTCGACTACGAGCAGTACTTC.

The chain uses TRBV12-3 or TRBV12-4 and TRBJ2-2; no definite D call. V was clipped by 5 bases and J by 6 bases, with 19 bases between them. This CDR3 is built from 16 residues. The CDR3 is CASSPLAAPSAGELFF. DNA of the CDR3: TGTGCCAGCAGTCCGTTGGCAGCACCCTCCGCCGGGGAGCTGTTTTTT.

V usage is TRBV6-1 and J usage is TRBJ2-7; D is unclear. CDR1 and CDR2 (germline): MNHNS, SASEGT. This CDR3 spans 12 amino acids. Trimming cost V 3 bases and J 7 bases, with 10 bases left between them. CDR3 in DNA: TGTGCCAGCAGTGACTTTCTTGGGGAGCAGTACGTC. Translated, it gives CASSDFLGEQYV.

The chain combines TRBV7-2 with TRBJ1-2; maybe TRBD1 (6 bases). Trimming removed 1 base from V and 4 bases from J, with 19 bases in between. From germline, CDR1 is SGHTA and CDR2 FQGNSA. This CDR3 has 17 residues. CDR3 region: CASSLGGHRVALYGYTF. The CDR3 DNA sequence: TGTGCCAGCAGCTTAGGGGGCCACAGGGTAGCCCTCTATGGCTACACCTTC.

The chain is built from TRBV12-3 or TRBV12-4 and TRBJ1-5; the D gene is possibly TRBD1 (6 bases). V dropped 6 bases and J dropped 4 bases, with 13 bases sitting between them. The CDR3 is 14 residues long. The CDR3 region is CASSLTGKNQPQHF. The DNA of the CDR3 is TGTGCCAGCAGCCTGACAGGAAAGAATCAGCCCCAGCATTTT.

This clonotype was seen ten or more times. The CDR3 protein is CASSRPSNTGELFF. In DNA form, the CDR3 reads TGTGCCAGCAGTCGGCCCTCGAACACCGGGGAGCTGTTTTTT. The gene calls are TRBV12-3 or TRBV12-4 and TRBJ2-2; D not resolved. Between the trimmed V and J ends, which lost 5 bases and 0 bases, there was a span of 7 bases. This CDR3 has 14 residues.

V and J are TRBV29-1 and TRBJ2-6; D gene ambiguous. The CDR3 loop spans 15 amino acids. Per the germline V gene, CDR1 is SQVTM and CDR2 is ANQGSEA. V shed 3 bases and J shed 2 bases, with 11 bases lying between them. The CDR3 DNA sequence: TGCAGCGTTGATCTGGGTTGGGCTGGGGCCAACGTCCTGACTTTC. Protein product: CSVDLGWAGANVLTF. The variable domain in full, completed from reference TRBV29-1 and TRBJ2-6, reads SAVISQKPSRDICQRGTSLTIQCQVDSQVTMMFWYRQQPGQSLTLIATANQGSEATYESGFVIDKFPISRPNLTFSTLTVSNMSPEDSSIYLCSVDLGWAGANVLTFGAGSRLTVL.

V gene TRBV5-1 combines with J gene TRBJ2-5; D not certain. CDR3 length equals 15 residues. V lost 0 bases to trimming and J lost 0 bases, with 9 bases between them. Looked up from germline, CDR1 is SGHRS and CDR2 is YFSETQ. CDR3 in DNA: TGCGCCAGCAGCTTGGGTTTGGCAAACCAAGAGACCCAGTACTTC. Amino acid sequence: CASSLGLANQETQYF.

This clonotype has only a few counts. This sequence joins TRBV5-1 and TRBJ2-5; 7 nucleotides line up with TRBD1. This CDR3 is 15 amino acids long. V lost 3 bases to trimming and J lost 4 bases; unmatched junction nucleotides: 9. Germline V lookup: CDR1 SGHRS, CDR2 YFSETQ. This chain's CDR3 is CASSSLDRDRETQYF. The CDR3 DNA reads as TGCGCCAGCAGCTCCCTTGACAGGGATCGAGAGACCCAGTACTTC.

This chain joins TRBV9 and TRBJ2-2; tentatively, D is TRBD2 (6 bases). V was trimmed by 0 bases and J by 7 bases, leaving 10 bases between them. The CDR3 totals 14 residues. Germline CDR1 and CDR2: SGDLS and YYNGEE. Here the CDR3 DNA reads TGTGCCAGCAGCGTAGCGCGGGGTTTCGGGGAGCTGTTTTTT. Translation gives CASSVARGFGELFF.

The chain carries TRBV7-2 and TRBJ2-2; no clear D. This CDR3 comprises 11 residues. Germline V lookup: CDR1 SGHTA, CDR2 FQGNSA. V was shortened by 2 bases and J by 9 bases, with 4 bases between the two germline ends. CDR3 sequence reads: CASSLLRELFF. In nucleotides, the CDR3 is TGTGCCAGCAGCTTATTGAGGGAGCTGTTTTTT.

CDR3 region: CASSDTPQSWTGAYEQYF. The DNA for the CDR3 is TGTGCCAGCAGTGACACCCCCCAAAGCTGGACAGGGGCCTACGAGCAGTACTTC. V and J are TRBV7-7 and TRBJ2-7, with 9 bases identical to TRBD1. CDR1 and CDR2 (germline): SSHAT, FNYEAQ (reference sequence). CDR3 length equals 18 residues. Trimming cost V 6 bases and J 2 bases; bases outside gene matches: 17.

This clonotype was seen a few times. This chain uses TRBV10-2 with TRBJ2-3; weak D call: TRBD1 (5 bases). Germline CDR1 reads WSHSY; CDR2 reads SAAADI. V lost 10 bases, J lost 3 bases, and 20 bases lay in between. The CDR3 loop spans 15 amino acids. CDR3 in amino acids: CATSTGQGATDTQYF. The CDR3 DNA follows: TGCGCCACCTCCACGGGCCAGGGTGCGACAGATACGCAGTATTTT.

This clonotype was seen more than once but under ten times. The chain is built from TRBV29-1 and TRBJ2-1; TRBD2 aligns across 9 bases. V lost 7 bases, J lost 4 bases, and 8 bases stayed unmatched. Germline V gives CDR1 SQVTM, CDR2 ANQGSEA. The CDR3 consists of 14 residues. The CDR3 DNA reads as TGCAGCGCCAGACTAGCGGAGTTATACAATGAGCAGTTCTTC. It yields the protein CSARLAELYNEQFF.

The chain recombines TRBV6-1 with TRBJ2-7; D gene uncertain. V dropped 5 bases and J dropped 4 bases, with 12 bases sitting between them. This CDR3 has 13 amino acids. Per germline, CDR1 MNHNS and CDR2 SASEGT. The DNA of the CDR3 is TGTGCCAGCAGTAAACAGACTGGATACGAGCAGTACGTC. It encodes CASSKQTGYEQYV.

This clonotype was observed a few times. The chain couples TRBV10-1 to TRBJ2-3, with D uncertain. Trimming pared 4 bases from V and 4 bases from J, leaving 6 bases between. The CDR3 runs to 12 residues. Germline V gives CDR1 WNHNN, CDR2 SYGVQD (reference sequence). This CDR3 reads CASSGTADTQYF. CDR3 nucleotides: TGCGCCAGCAGTGGAACCGCAGATACGCAGTATTTT.

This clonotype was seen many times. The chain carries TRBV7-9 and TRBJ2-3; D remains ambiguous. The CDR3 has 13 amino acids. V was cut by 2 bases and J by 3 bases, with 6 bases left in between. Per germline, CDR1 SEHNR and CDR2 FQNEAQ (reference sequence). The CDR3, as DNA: TGTGCCAGCAGCTTACCCTATACAGATACGCAGTATTTT. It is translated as CASSLPYTDTQYF.

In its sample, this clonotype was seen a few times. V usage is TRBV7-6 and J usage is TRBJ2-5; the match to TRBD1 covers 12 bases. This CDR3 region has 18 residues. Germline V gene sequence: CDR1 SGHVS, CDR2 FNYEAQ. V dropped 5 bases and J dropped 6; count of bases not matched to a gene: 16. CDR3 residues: CASSPNILGDRGHQTQYF. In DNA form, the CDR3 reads TGTGCCAGCAGCCCAAATATTTTAGGGGACAGGGGGCACCAGACCCAGTACTTC.

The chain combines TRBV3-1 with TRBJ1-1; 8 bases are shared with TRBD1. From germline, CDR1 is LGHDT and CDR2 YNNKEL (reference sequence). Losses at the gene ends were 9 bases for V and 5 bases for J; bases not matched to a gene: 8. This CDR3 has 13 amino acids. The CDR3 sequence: CASHSGGRTEAFF. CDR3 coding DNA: TGTGCCAGTCATTCAGGGGGCAGGACTGAAGCTTTCTTT.

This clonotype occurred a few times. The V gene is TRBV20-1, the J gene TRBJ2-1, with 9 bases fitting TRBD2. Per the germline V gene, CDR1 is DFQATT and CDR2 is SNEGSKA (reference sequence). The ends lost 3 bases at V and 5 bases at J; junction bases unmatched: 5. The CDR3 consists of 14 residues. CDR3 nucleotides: TGCAGTGCTAGTGTGGCGGGAGGGGACAATGAGCAGTTCTTC. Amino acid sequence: CSASVAGGDNEQFF.

CDR3 bases: TGTGCCAGCAGCTTGGACCCTCAGCGGACCTACAATGAGCAGTTCTTC. It is translated as CASSLDPQRTYNEQFF. The rearrangement joins TRBV5-4 to TRBJ2-1; D perhaps matches TRBD2 (5 bases). Trimming stripped 0 bases from V and 2 bases from J, with 12 bases between. Germline values: CDR1 SGHNT, CDR2 YYREEE (reference sequence). This CDR3 comprises 16 residues.

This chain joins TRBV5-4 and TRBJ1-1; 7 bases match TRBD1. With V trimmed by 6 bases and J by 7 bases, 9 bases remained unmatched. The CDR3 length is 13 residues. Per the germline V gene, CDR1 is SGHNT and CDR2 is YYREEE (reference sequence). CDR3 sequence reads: CASTTGVGVEAFF. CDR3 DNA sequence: TGTGCCAGCACCACAGGGGTCGGGGTTGAAGCTTTCTTT.

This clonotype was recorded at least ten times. CDR3 residues: CASSGPSTDTQYF. CDR3 bases: TGTGCCAGCAGTGGCCCTAGCACAGATACGCAGTATTTT. The chain couples TRBV25-1 to TRBJ2-3; no reliable D call. Germline values: CDR1 MGHDK, CDR2 SYGVNS. The CDR3 has 13 residues. V gave up 4 bases and J gave up 0 bases, with 5 bases separating them.

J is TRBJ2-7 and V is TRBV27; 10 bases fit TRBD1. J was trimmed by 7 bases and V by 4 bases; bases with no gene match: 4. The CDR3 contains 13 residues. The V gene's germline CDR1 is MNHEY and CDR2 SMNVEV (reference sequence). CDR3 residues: CASSWDRGWEQYF. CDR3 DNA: TGTGCCAGCAGTTGGGACAGGGGATGGGAGCAGTACTTC.